These 19 T cell receptor beta chains were all obtained from the same sample, sequenced in a study of post-analysis software for immune sequencing data. Findings of the study overall: TRBV5-6, TRBV5-1 and TRBV20-1 were among a few TRBV segments more frequent in patients than controls.

Their recognized antigens are unknown. cDNA libraries of TCR beta carried unique molecular identifiers. TCRdb re-derived calls from the PCR reads in MiXCR, one entry per CDR3 protein. The table lists around 260,000 distinct CDR3 sequences, 36% of them singletons, with around 4.8% in the top ten. The sequenced material came from blood. The origin of the receptors is a girl aged 5 to 17 with multiple sclerosis.

The sample holds many counts of this clonotype. The V gene is TRBV9, the J gene TRBJ2-3; 9 positions agree with TRBD1. The CDR3 consists of 15 residues. Germline V gene lookup returns CDR1 SGDLS and CDR2 YYNGEE. With V trimmed by 4 bases and J by 3 bases, 6 bases remained unmatched. The CDR3 bases are TGTGCCAGCAGCTTGACCGGGACAGGGACAGATACGCAGTATTTT. It translates to CASSLTGTGTDTQYF.

The chain combines TRBV5-1 with TRBJ2-1; either TRBD1 or TRBD2 may supply D (5 bases each). Trimming removed 2 bases from V and 4 bases from J, with 10 bases in between. CDR1 and CDR2 (germline): SGHRS, YFSETQ. This CDR3 has 14 residues. CDR3 residues: CASSLGETYNEQFF. CDR3 bases: TGCGCCAGCAGCTTAGGGGAGACGTACAATGAGCAGTTCTTC.

This clonotype was recorded a few times. The chain combines TRBV3-1 with TRBJ1-4, with TRBD1 matching over 7 bases. Germline loops: CDR1 LGHDT, CDR2 YNNKEL (reference sequence). After removal of 7 bases from V and 7 bases from J, the junction contained 9 bases not matched to a gene. The CDR3 length is 14 residues. CDR3 nucleotide sequence: TGTGCCAGCACCCGGGACAGCAGAGGTGAAAAACTGTTTTTT. The encoded protein is CASTRDSRGEKLFF.

This clonotype appeared a few times. The chain combines TRBV6-2 or TRBV6-3 with TRBJ2-7; perhaps TRBD2 as D (5 bases). V lost 6 bases and J lost 9, with 15 bases in between. Germline loops: CDR1 MNHEY, CDR2 SVGEGT. This CDR3 spans 12 amino acids. The CDR3 region has the DNA TGTGCCAGCAGCTACGGACGAGCGGCGCAGTACTTC. This gives the protein CASSYGRAAQYF.

This sequence joins TRBV4-1 and TRBJ2-1; 11 bases line up with TRBD2. Near its end, the DNA agrees better with TRBJ2-7, so the J call may be wrong. The germline V gene has CDR1 MGHRA and CDR2 YSYEKL. The length of the CDR3 is 15 residues. The CDR3 here is CASSQELAGDYEQYF. DNA of the CDR3: TGCGCCAGCAGCCAGGAACTAGCGGGAGATTACGAGCAGTACTTC.

This clonotype was counted many times. CDR3 in DNA: TGTGCCACCAGCAGAGGCGGGACAGGGGATGGGACCCAGTACTTC. Protein sequence: CATSRGGTGDGTQYF. V gene TRBV15 combines with J gene TRBJ2-5; 10 bases match TRBD1. With 1 base clipped from V and 7 bases from J, the junction kept 6 bases outside the gene matches. This CDR3 region has 15 residues. Germline assignment: CDR1 LNHNV and CDR2 YYDKDF (reference sequence).

The chain is built from TRBV4-2 and TRBJ2-3, with TRBD2 matching 9 bases. The CDR3 covers 16 residues. J was trimmed by 4 bases and V by 0 bases; bases with no gene match: 5. Germline V gene lookup returns CDR1 LGHNA and CDR2 YNFKEQ. This CDR3 reads CASSQETAGGPDTQYF. Written as DNA, the CDR3 is TGTGCCAGCAGCCAAGAAACAGCGGGGGGTCCAGATACGCAGTATTTT.

This clonotype was recorded at least ten times. The rearrangement uses TRBV7-2 and TRBJ2-1, with D perhaps matching TRBD1 (7 bases). Germline loops: CDR1 SGHTA, CDR2 FQGNSA. The CDR3 spans 15 residues. Trimming removed 5 bases from V and 9 bases from J, with 20 bases in between. CDR3 DNA sequence: TGTGCCAGCAGCGTCACCGGGACAGCCGGGAGTGAGCAGTTCTTC. This sequence encodes CASSVTGTAGSEQFF.

This clonotype showed up just once. V and J are TRBV6-6 and TRBJ2-7; 9 nucleotides agree with TRBD1. The CDR3 is 17 amino acids. V lost 5 bases to trimming and J lost 3 bases; unmatched junction nucleotides: 14. Germline CDR1 and CDR2: MNHNY and SVGAGI (reference sequence). CDR3: CASSHGGGDREIYEQYF. The CDR3 nucleotides are TGTGCCAGCAGTCACGGGGGAGGGGACAGGGAGATCTACGAGCAGTACTTC.

Regarding this clonotype: Given a much more abundant clone one base away, this may be a read error. V and J are TRBV19 and TRBJ1-4, with D unclear. Germline-derived CDR1 and CDR2 are LNHDA and SQIVND (reference sequence). The CDR3 runs 16 residues. CDR3 sequence: CVSTERVPQANEKLFF. DNA of the CDR3: TGTGTCAGTACCGAACGGGTGCCCCAGGCTAATGAAAAACTGTTTTTT.

This clonotype was detected many times. This chain's CDR3 is CASSYGRGPNYEQYF. CDR3 in DNA: TGTGCCAGCAGTTATGGCAGGGGACCGAACTACGAGCAGTACTTC. The rearrangement links TRBV6-2 or TRBV6-3 to TRBJ2-7; a weak D match, TRBD1 (6 bases). Germline loops: CDR1 MNHEY, CDR2 SVGEGT. This CDR3 region has 15 residues. The V gene lost 3 bases and the J gene lost 3 bases, with 15 bases spanning the gap.

This clonotype came up a few times. This chain connects TRBV5-1 to TRBJ2-3; TRBD1 matches 9 bases. This CDR3 region has 16 residues. After removal of 4 bases from V and 3 bases from J, the junction contained 9 bases not matched to a gene. From germline, CDR1 is SGHRS and CDR2 YFSETQ. CDR3: CASSQGGTGRTDTQYF. The DNA of the CDR3 is TGCGCCAGCAGCCAGGGTGGGACAGGGCGGACAGATACGCAGTATTTT.

V and J are TRBV7-3 and TRBJ2-1, with D hard to call. Trimming removed 0 bases at V and 1 base at J, with 10 bases between. The germline gives CDR1 SGHTA, CDR2 FQGTGA. The CDR3 consists of 16 residues. The CDR3 protein is CASSLTPEGSYNEQFF. The DNA for the CDR3 is TGTGCCAGCAGCTTAACCCCGGAAGGGTCCTACAATGAGCAGTTCTTC.

In its sample, this clonotype was seen many times. This sequence joins TRBV20-1 and TRBJ1-5; the D gene is possibly TRBD1 (6 bases). V was pared by 0 bases and J by 7 bases, with 16 bases between. CDR1 and CDR2 (germline): DFQATT, SNEGSKA (reference sequence). The CDR3 sequence is 15 residues long. CDR3 sequence reads: CSARDPLAGAQPQHF. CDR3 sequence (DNA): TGCAGTGCTAGAGATCCATTAGCAGGGGCCCAGCCCCAGCATTTT.

This chain uses TRBV7-6 with TRBJ2-1; D gene uncertain. Trimming pared 4 bases from V and 0 bases from J, leaving 19 bases between. This CDR3 has 18 amino acids. Per the germline V gene, CDR1 is SGHVS and CDR2 is FNYEAQ. CDR3 protein: CASSSDTCDSCSYNEQFF. CDR3 sequence (DNA): TGTGCCAGCAGCTCAGATACTTGCGACTCGTGCTCCTACAATGAGCAGTTCTTC.

About this clonotype: The junction and the germline gene differ at one end; a read error may be behind it. The rearrangement joins TRBV2 to TRBJ1-4; no clear D. Germline CDR1 reads SNHLY; CDR2 reads FYNNEI. The CDR3 extends over 20 amino acids. CDR3 sequence: CTSSESSQASLPASYEKLFF. In DNA, the CDR3 is TGTACCAGCAGTGAGTCGAGTCAGGCGAGTTTACCGGCCTCGTATGAAAAACTGTTTTTT.

V usage is TRBV20-1 and J usage is TRBJ2-1; TRBD1 agrees at 9 bases. CDR3 length equals 15 residues. The V gene's germline CDR1 is DFQATT and CDR2 SNEGSKA (reference sequence). Trimming cost V 4 bases and J 3 bases; bases outside gene matches: 7. The CDR3 region has the DNA TGCAGTGCTAAAGAAGGGGACAGGGACTACAATGAGCAGTTCTTC. This translates into CSAKEGDRDYNEQFF.

Turning to this clonotype: A single base separates this from a much larger clone, so it may be a read error. This chain links TRBV15 with TRBJ2-3; D is unresolved. Trimming removed 0 bases at V and 7 bases at J, with 14 bases between. CDR1 and CDR2 (germline): LNHNV, YYDKDF (reference sequence). This CDR3 is built from 15 residues. This CDR3 reads CATSRDLPTKNTQYF. CDR3 nucleotide sequence: TGTGCCACCAGCAGAGATTTACCAACCAAAAATACGCAGTATTTT.

This clonotype was observed a handful of times. The chain has TRBV23-1 and TRBJ2-7, with 9 bases fitting TRBD1. TRBV23-1 is an ORF, with its function uncertain. The CDR3 contains 21 residues. Unmatched junction bases numbered 22, after V lost 4 bases and J lost 0 bases. CDR3 amino acids: CASSRGTGLLGRLRSSYEQYF. The CDR3 DNA follows: TGCGCCAGCAGTCGCGGGACAGGGCTTTTGGGGCGTTTGAGGAGCTCCTACGAGCAGTACTTC.